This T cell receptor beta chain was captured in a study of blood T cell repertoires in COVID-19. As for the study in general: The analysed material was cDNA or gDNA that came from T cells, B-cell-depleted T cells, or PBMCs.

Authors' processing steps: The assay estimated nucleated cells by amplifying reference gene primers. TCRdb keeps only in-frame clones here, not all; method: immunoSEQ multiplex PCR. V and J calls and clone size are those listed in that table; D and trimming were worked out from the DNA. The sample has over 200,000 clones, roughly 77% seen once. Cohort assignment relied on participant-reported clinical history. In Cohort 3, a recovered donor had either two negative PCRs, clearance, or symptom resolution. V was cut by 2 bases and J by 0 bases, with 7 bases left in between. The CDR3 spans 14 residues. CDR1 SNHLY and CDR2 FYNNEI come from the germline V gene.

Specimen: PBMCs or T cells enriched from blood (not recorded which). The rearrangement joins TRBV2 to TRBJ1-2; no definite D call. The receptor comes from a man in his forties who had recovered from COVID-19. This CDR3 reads CASSEWASNYGYTF. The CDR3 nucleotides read TGTGCCAGCAGTGAATGGGCTTCTAACTATGGCTACACCTTC.